The present TCR beta chain was sequenced within a study of response to subunit inactivated influenza vaccine. The study's findings and limits: Every seasonal influenza vaccination brings in few new T cells, the authors suggested.

In TCRdb, the RT-PCR reads were re-called with MiXCR into one record per CDR3 protein. The data hold some 520,000 distinct CDR3 sequences, with 15% to 20% observed a single time. This clonotype has more than one count but fewer than ten. The antigen remains undetermined. Germline loops: CDR1 SGHVS, CDR2 FQNEAQ. The germline V and J ends were trimmed by 5 bases and 7 bases, with 23 bases remaining between them. CDR3 length: 16 residues. The receptor was isolated from a man aged 50-75 years who received an inactivated influenza vaccine. This material consisted of CD4+ T cells sorted from PBMCs, taken roughly 24 months after vaccination. The V call is TRBV7-8, the J call TRBJ2-5; the D gene is possibly TRBD1 (5 bases). CDR3 sequence: CASSPGNLRQSLTQYF. The CDR3 DNA reads as TGTGCCAGCAGCCCAGGAAACCTTCGACAGTCTTTGACCCAGTACTTC.